The present T cell receptor beta chain was sequenced within a study of regulatory T cells in long-lasting Graves disease. V lost 7 bases and J 8 bases, leaving 17 bases between the germline ends. CDR3 length: 13 residues. The germline V gene encodes CDR1 LNHDA and CDR2 SQIVND (reference sequence). The time point here: persistent/refractory GD, antithyroid drugs over 5 years with positive TRAb. Following extraction of RNA from PBMCs, that RNA was used to make the TCR library. Researchers made TCR beta libraries by using iRepertoire HTBI primers and running Arm-PCR on CDR3 regions. TCRdb reprocessed the multiplex PCR reads with MiXCR, giving one entry per CDR3 protein. The sample records 650,000 to 850,000 distinct CDR3 sequences, about 32% being singletons. This clonotype was seen a single time. Its antigen is unknown. Findings and caveats of the study: New patients shared fewer public clonotypes (approximately 1,000) than persistent patients did (over 2,500). Persistent disease preferred TRBV28, TRBJ1-2 and TRBJ2-5.

The receptor was isolated from a female donor with Graves disease. The rearrangement links TRBV19 to TRBJ1-2; no reliable D call. The sample consisted of peripheral blood mononuclear cells (PBMCs), taken when the disease was refractory, from a patient treated with antithyroid drugs. The CDR3 DNA reads TGTGCCAGTACCGGCAAGGGAAGAGGGGGCTACACCTTC. Encoded protein: CASTGKGRGGYTF. The whole variable domain, filled in from reference TRBV19 and TRBJ1-2, reads DGGITQSPKYLFRKEGQNVTLSCEQNLNHDAMYWYRQDPGQGLRLIYYSQIVNDFQKGDIAEGYSVSREKKESFPLTVTSAQKNPTAFYLCASTGKGRGGYTFGSGTRLTVV.